Shown below are 5 T cell receptor beta chains from a single sample sequenced in a study of cytomegalovirus exposure and HLA in healthy donors. With 60 Vbeta and 13 Jbeta primers, the PCR was carried out. The method was immunoSEQ multiplex PCR; TCRdb's version includes in-frame clones alone and lacks a portion of them. The table includes 210,000 or so clones, around 88% detected once. The material sequenced was PBMCs. The origin of the receptors is a woman between 18 and 30 years old in good health and CMV-seronegative.

A few counts support this clone. The chain carries TRBV19 and TRBJ1-1; 9 bases match TRBD1. Germline V gives CDR1 LNHDA, CDR2 SQIVND (reference sequence). The CDR3 has 15 residues. J lost 5 bases, V lost 4 bases, and 8 bases had no gene match. The CDR3 DNA sequence: TGTGCCAGTAGTACGAGCGGGACAGGGTATACTGAAGCTTTCTTT. This encodes CASSTSGTGYTEAFF.

The chain carries TRBV10-3 and TRBJ2-7, with D unclear. Trimming left V 7 bases short and J 3 bases short, with 10 bases between. CDR1 ENHRY and CDR2 SYGVKD come from the germline V gene. The CDR3 is 12 residues long. The CDR3, as DNA: TGTGCCATCACGCTAGAAGACTACGAGCAGTACTTC. Its protein is CAITLEDYEQYF.

The rearrangement joins TRBV19 to TRBJ1-3; D may be TRBD1 (5 bases). V gave up 0 bases and J gave up 8 bases, with 32 bases separating them. Germline values: CDR1 LNHDA, CDR2 SQIVND (reference sequence). The CDR3 covers 21 residues. The CDR3 loop reads CASSIDPESEDMVFVRDTIYF. CDR3 in DNA: TGTGCCAGTAGTATAGATCCAGAATCTGAGGACATGGTTTTTGTCCGGGACACCATATATTTT.

V usage is TRBV5-1 and J usage is TRBJ1-6; 9 bases map to TRBD1. The V and J ends lost 0 bases and 9 bases, in that order; junction bases with no gene match: 10. This CDR3 contains 17 residues. CDR1 is SGHRS, CDR2 YFSETQ, per germline. For the CDR3, the DNA is TGCGCCAGCAGCTTGGACGTGGGGGGACAGGGCCTTTCACCCCTCCACTTT. It translates to CASSLDVGGQGLSPLHF.

The chain joins TRBV28 to TRBJ1-5, with 7 bases identical to TRBD1. The CDR3 contains 14 residues. Trimming took 4 bases from V and 5 from J; bases not matched to a gene: 5. Germline values: CDR1 MDHEN, CDR2 SYDVKM. CDR3 residues: CASSYYRGYQPQHF. DNA for the CDR3: TGTGCCAGCAGTTATTACAGGGGTTATCAGCCCCAGCATTTT. Together with reference TRBV28 and TRBJ1-5, the CDR3 gives the full variable domain: DVKVTQSSRYLVKRTGEKVFLECVQDMDHENMFWYRQDPGLGLRLIYFSYDVKMKEKGDIPEGYSVSREKKERFSLILESASTNQTSMYLCASSYYRGYQPQHFGDGTRLSIL.